Below are 32 T cell receptor beta chains sequenced from a single sample in a study of T-cell memory formation after mild COVID-19. TCRdb analysed the 5' RACE reads with MiXCR anew, one entry per CDR3 protein. The table has 200,000 or so distinct CDR3 sequences, roughly 10% seen once. Sequencing was done on a sample of PBMCs or a T cell subset sorted from them (not recorded which). These receptors were taken from a man younger than 35 who had mild COVID-19 (a few samples of this study predate the infection). Cell type and time point are not known.

This rearrangement joins TRBV6-2 or TRBV6-3 to TRBJ2-5, with 7 bases aligning to TRBD2. The germline V gene encodes CDR1 MNHEY and CDR2 SVGEGT. The CDR3 has 15 amino acids. The V and J ends lost 2 bases and 7 bases, in that order; junction bases with no gene match: 10. CDR3 residues: CASSYPGLVAVTQYF. CDR3 sequence (DNA): TGTGCCAGCAGTTACCCTGGACTAGTCGCGGTGACCCAGTACTTC.

This clonotype came up many times. The gene calls are TRBV6-5 and TRBJ1-1; 7 nucleotides match TRBD1. From germline, CDR1 is MNHEY and CDR2 SVGAGI. V was pared by 0 bases and J by 0 bases, with 7 bases of the junction left unmatched. This CDR3 has 17 residues. DNA of the CDR3: TGTGCCAGCAGTTACTCTACCCCAGGGGGAGTGAACACTGAAGCTTTCTTT. The encoded protein is CASSYSTPGGVNTEAFF.

The chain uses TRBV7-8 and TRBJ2-2; 9 positions match TRBD2. The V and J ends lost 2 bases and 9 bases, in that order; junction bases with no gene match: 13. Germline V gene lookup returns CDR1 SGHVS and CDR2 FQNEAQ. The length of the CDR3 is 17 residues. CDR3 amino acids: CASSLISSGGFSRELFF. DNA of the CDR3: TGTGCCAGCAGCTTAATATCCAGCGGGGGGTTCAGCCGGGAGCTGTTTTTT.

A few counts support this clonotype. V usage is TRBV29-1 and J usage is TRBJ2-5; D unclear. Germline lookup yields CDR1 SQVTM and CDR2 ANQGSEA. Trimming removed 8 bases from V and 1 base from J, with 11 bases in between. The CDR3 is 12 residues long. DNA for the CDR3: TGCAGCATGTGGGGATCCCAAGAGACCCAGTACTTC. This gives the protein CSMWGSQETQYF.

The chain carries TRBV7-6 and TRBJ2-2, with 7 bases identical to TRBD2. Germline V gene sequence: CDR1 SGHVS, CDR2 FNYEAQ. The CDR3 consists of 17 residues. V lost 0 bases to trimming and J lost 3 bases; unmatched junction nucleotides: 7. CDR3 nucleotides: TGTGCCAGCAGCTTAGCGCTCGCGGGGGAGTACACCGGGGAGCTGTTTTTT. It is translated as CASSLALAGEYTGELFF.

The V gene is TRBV24-1, the J gene TRBJ2-3; D not resolved. The length of the CDR3 is 14 residues. Trimming took off 4 bases at V and 6 bases at J, with 13 bases between the two ends. Germline V lookup: CDR1 KGHDR, CDR2 SFDVKD. CDR3 sequence: CATSDPPPLDTQYF. The CDR3 DNA sequence: TGTGCCACCAGTGACCCCCCACCCTTGGATACGCAGTATTTT.

This clonotype was counted between two and nine times. This chain joins TRBV9 and TRBJ2-7, with 8 positions matching TRBD1. J gave up 3 bases and V 0 bases, and 5 bases lay outside the gene matches. The CDR3 runs 15 residues. In germline, CDR1 is SGDLS, CDR2 YYNGEE. The CDR3 DNA reads TGTGCCAGCAGCGTAGGAACCGGGACAGGCTACGAGCAGTACTTC. Protein product: CASSVGTGTGYEQYF.

A few counts support this clonotype. The chain uses TRBV12-3 or TRBV12-4 and TRBJ1-4; the D is unclear. The CDR3 runs to 14 residues. The ends were cut back, 1 base at V and 8 bases at J, with 11 bases in the middle. The CDR3 loop reads CASSLEGVWEKLFF. DNA of the CDR3: TGTGCCAGCAGTTTAGAGGGTGTTTGGGAAAAACTGTTTTTT.

This clonotype has just one count. V usage is TRBV10-3 and J usage is TRBJ2-5; no clear D gene. Per germline, CDR1 ENHRY and CDR2 SYGVKD. The CDR3 is 11 residues long. Trimming took 8 bases from V and 5 from J, leaving 9 bases between them. As DNA, the CDR3 is TGTGCCATCGCCTCTCCCGAGACCCAGTACTTC. Amino acids: CAIASPETQYF.

The chain employs TRBV15 and TRBJ2-3, with TRBD2 identical over 8 bases. The CDR3 is 17 residues long. Germline CDR1 and CDR2: LNHNV and YYDKDF (reference sequence). V was clipped by 1 base and J by 5 bases; unmatched bases: 11. The CDR3 sequence: CATSRGGRGLEKDTQYF. The CDR3 nucleotides read TGTGCCACCAGCAGAGGCGGTCGGGGACTAGAGAAAGATACGCAGTATTTT.

This clonotype has just a few counts. The chain uses TRBV4-1 and TRBJ2-5; no definite D call. Germline CDR1 is MGHRA and CDR2 is YSYEKL. V was pared by 0 bases and J by 1 base, with 9 bases between. This CDR3 is built from 15 residues. The CDR3 nucleotides read TGCGCCAGCAGCCAAGATCCCCGGCTCCAAGAGACCCAGTACTTC. It is translated as CASSQDPRLQETQYF.

This clonotype was counted at least ten times. The chain couples TRBV5-1 to TRBJ2-2; no definite D call. Germline CDR1 and CDR2: SGHRS and YFSETQ. Trimming stripped 0 bases from V and 6 bases from J, with 9 bases between. The length of the CDR3 is 14 residues. CDR3 sequence (DNA): TGCGCCAGCAGCTTGGACCCCGGGCCCGGGGAGCTGTTTTTT. Its protein product is CASSLDPGPGELFF.

This clonotype was detected many times. V usage is TRBV9 and J usage is TRBJ2-3; 13 nucleotides line up with TRBD2. Germline CDR1 reads SGDLS; CDR2 reads YYNGEE. Trimming cost V 6 bases and J 0 bases; bases outside gene matches: 7. The CDR3 covers 17 residues. The CDR3 is CASTRTTSGGSTDTQYF. The DNA of the CDR3 is TGTGCCAGCACCCGAACGACTAGCGGGGGGAGCACAGATACGCAGTATTTT. Looking up the rest from reference TRBV9 and TRBJ2-3 gives the full variable domain: DSGVTQTPKHLITATGQRVTLRCSPRSGDLSVYWYQQSLDQGLQFLIQYYNGEERAKGNILERFSAQQFPDLHSELNLSSLELGDSALYFCASTRTTSGGSTDTQYFGPGTRLTVL.

There are many counts of this clonotype. This chain connects TRBV12-3 or TRBV12-4 to TRBJ1-3, with D unclear. The CDR3 has 14 residues. V was trimmed by 6 bases and J by 0 bases, leaving 9 bases between them. CDR3 DNA sequence: TGTGCCAGCAGCAGGAGGTCCTCTGGAAACACCATATATTTT. Protein: CASSRRSSGNTIYF.

This clonotype appeared many times. The chain combines TRBV10-2 with TRBJ2-3; D remains ambiguous. CDR3 length: 16 residues. Germline V gene lookup returns CDR1 WSHSY and CDR2 SAAADI. Trimming took 11 bases from V and 0 from J, leaving 21 bases between them. The CDR3 sequence is CASRRLAPDSTDTQYF. In DNA form, the CDR3 reads TGCGCCTCCCGGCGGCTGGCACCAGATAGCACAGATACGCAGTATTTT.

This clonotype has ten or more counts. This rearrangement joins TRBV5-1 to TRBJ2-3, with D possibly matching TRBD1 (5 bases). The CDR3 is 13 amino acids. Germline loops: CDR1 SGHRS, CDR2 YFSETQ. The V gene lost 0 bases and the J gene lost 5 bases, with 7 bases spanning the gap. This CDR3 reads CASSLATEDTQYF. As DNA, the CDR3 is TGCGCCAGCAGCTTGGCGACAGAAGATACGCAGTATTTT.

This rearrangement joins TRBV7-9 to TRBJ2-1, with D possibly TRBD1 on 6 matching bases. The CDR3 totals 16 residues. CDR1 and CDR2 (germline): SEHNR, FQNEAQ (reference sequence). With 0 bases removed from V and 3 bases from J, the gap between germline ends came to 12 bases. The CDR3 loop is CASSLAPTGSYNEQFF. The DNA for the CDR3 is TGTGCCAGCAGCTTAGCACCTACAGGGAGCTACAATGAGCAGTTCTTC.

The chain joins TRBV7-6 to TRBJ2-1; 9 nucleotides line up with TRBD2. J gave up 0 bases and V 5 bases, and 11 bases lay outside the gene matches. The CDR3 loop spans 18 amino acids. Germline CDR1 reads SGHVS; CDR2 reads FNYEAQ. CDR3 DNA sequence: TGTGCCAGCAGCCCAGGCCTAGCGGGGAGAAGCTCCTACAATGAGCAGTTCTTC. It is translated as CASSPGLAGRSSYNEQFF.

In its sample, this clonotype was seen a few times. V gene TRBV12-3 or TRBV12-4 combines with J gene TRBJ1-2, with D perhaps TRBD1 (5 bases). The CDR3 covers 14 residues. V was cut by 3 bases and J by 4 bases, with 12 bases left in between. DNA for the CDR3: TGTGCCAGCAGTTTGCGACGGGGGATCTATGGCTACACCTTC. Protein sequence: CASSLRRGIYGYTF.

This clonotype has at least ten counts. The CDR3 nucleotides read TGTGCCAGCAGCGACCTAGCAGATACGCAGTATTTT. As protein: CASSDLADTQYF. The V gene is TRBV6-2 or TRBV6-3, the J gene TRBJ2-3; D is unresolved. CDR1 and CDR2 from the germline V gene are MNHEY and SVGEGT. The V gene lost 6 bases and the J gene lost 4 bases, with 8 bases spanning the gap. This CDR3 comprises 12 residues.

The genes are TRBV5-1 and TRBJ2-1; no clear D gene. The germline V gene encodes CDR1 SGHRS and CDR2 YFSETQ. The V gene lost 3 bases and the J gene lost 3 bases, with 10 bases spanning the gap. CDR3 length: 14 residues. Here the CDR3 DNA reads TGCGCCAGCAGCTCCGGGCCCAACTACAATGAGCAGTTCTTC. It specifies CASSSGPNYNEQFF.

This clonotype has a count of ten or more. The V call is TRBV28, the J call TRBJ1-1; 7 bases line up with TRBD1. Germline V gene sequence: CDR1 MDHEN, CDR2 SYDVKM. V lost 2 bases, J lost 9 bases, and 18 bases stayed unmatched. The CDR3 contains 17 residues. The CDR3 coding sequence is TGTGCCAGCAGTTTAGACAGGGTTATCGGACCATCTGAAAAAGCTTTCTTT. Protein product: CASSLDRVIGPSEKAFF.

There are many counts of this clonotype. The chain links TRBV7-3 to TRBJ2-2; D not resolved. Deletions cut 5 bases from V and 6 bases from J, with 10 bases between. Germline V CDR1 and CDR2: SGHTA, FQGTGA. The CDR3 has 13 residues. CDR3 sequence reads: CASSPFLSGELFF. CDR3 DNA: TGTGCCAGCAGCCCATTCTTATCCGGGGAGCTGTTTTTT.

This clonotype has ten or more counts. This chain links TRBV12-3 or TRBV12-4 with TRBJ2-5; the D call may be TRBD1 or TRBD2 (6 bases each). This CDR3 comprises 15 residues. The V gene lost 6 bases and the J gene lost 1 base, with 15 bases spanning the gap. In nucleotides, the CDR3 is TGTGCCAGCAGCCCAAGGGGGGCTCTCCAAGAGACCCAGTACTTC. This translates into CASSPRGALQETQYF.

The chain couples TRBV5-1 to TRBJ1-4; 11 nucleotides align to TRBD1. The length of the CDR3 is 14 residues. Germline lookup yields CDR1 SGHRS and CDR2 YFSETQ. V lost 3 bases, J lost 5 bases, and 0 bases stayed unmatched. The CDR3 DNA reads as TGCGCCAGCAGCTGGACAGGGGGCAATGAAAAACTGTTTTTT. Amino acids: CASSWTGGNEKLFF.

This clonotype occurred a few times. V gene TRBV4-2 combines with J gene TRBJ2-5; tentatively, D is TRBD1 or TRBD2 (6 bases each). Germline V CDR1 and CDR2: LGHNA, YNFKEQ. The CDR3 is 14 residues long. Trimming removed 1 base from V and 5 bases from J, with 11 bases in between. Here the CDR3 reads CASSQVGGRETQYF. CDR3 coding DNA: TGTGCCAGCAGCCAAGTGGGGGGCCGGGAGACCCAGTACTTC.

This clonotype was seen a few times. The chain links TRBV4-2 to TRBJ1-1, with a tentative D call TRBD1 (6 bases). The CDR3 loop spans 16 amino acids. V was shortened by 1 base and J by 3 bases, with 15 bases between the two germline ends. Germline V CDR1 and CDR2: LGHNA, YNFKEQ. The CDR3 bases are TGTGCCAGCAGCCAAGGACAGGCAGGGTCGTACACTGAAGCTTTCTTT. Translation: CASSQGQAGSYTEAFF.

This clonotype was detected a few times. This chain connects TRBV4-1 to TRBJ1-1; 10 positions match TRBD1. V was pared by 2 bases and J by 6 bases, with 18 bases of the junction left unmatched. This CDR3 spans 19 amino acids. The V gene's germline CDR1 is MGHRA and CDR2 YSYEKL. The CDR3 nucleotides are TGCGCCAGCAGCCAACACCGTCCGGGACAGGGGATCTTTAGGGCTGAAGCTTTCTTT. The encoded protein is CASSQHRPGQGIFRAEAFF.

This clonotype was observed a few times. The V gene is TRBV11-2, the J gene TRBJ2-5; TRBD2 agrees at 9 bases. The trim removed 2 bases at V and 1 base at J, leaving 5 bases unmatched. From germline, CDR1 is SGHAT and CDR2 FQNNGV. This CDR3 is 16 amino acids long. The CDR3 region has the DNA TGTGCCAGCAGCTTATCGGGCGGGGGGGGCCAAGAGACCCAGTACTTC. Encoded protein: CASSLSGGGGQETQYF.

J is TRBJ2-3 and V is TRBV9; 11 bases line up with TRBD2. The germline CDR1 and CDR2 sequences are SGDLS and YYNGEE. This CDR3 has 14 amino acids. Trimming took 4 bases from V and 6 from J; bases not matched to a gene: 4. As DNA, the CDR3 is TGTGCCAGCAGCCTTAGCGGGGGGGATGATACGCAGTATTTT. Translated, it gives CASSLSGGDDTQYF.

The chain couples TRBV6-2 or TRBV6-3 to TRBJ2-2, with D maybe TRBD2 (7 bases). Per germline, CDR1 MNHEY and CDR2 SVGEGT. This CDR3 contains 16 residues. With 4 bases removed from V and 3 bases from J, the gap between germline ends came to 15 bases. The CDR3 loop is CASSSFGGHDTGELFF. CDR3 nucleotides: TGTGCCAGCAGTTCATTCGGGGGGCACGACACCGGGGAGCTGTTTTTT.

This clonotype was seen just once. The chain uses TRBV3-1 and TRBJ2-7; 10 bases fit TRBD2. V gave up 3 bases and J gave up 1 base; unmatched junction bases: 6. The CDR3 is 16 residues long. The germline CDR1 and CDR2 sequences are LGHDT and YNNKEL (reference sequence). CDR3 sequence (DNA): TGTGCCAGCAGCCACTATGCTAGCGGGGGATCCTACGAGCAGTACTTC. Its translation is CASSHYASGGSYEQYF.